This T cell receptor (beta chain) was sequenced in a study of T cells after yellow fever vaccination. V was pared by 0 bases and J by 4 bases, with 18 bases between. CDR1 LGHNA and CDR2 YNFKEQ come from the germline V gene. This CDR3 region has 17 residues. This clonotype was counted many times. Generation of TCR cDNA used 5'RACE template switching (which added a universal primer site and UMIs). TCRdb recomputed calls from the 5' RACE reads with MiXCR, one row per CDR3 protein. The sample consists of about 180,000 distinct CDR3 sequences, approximately 6.2% of them appearing once. The source is a man between 18 and 29 years old who received the YFV17D yellow fever vaccine. The chain combines TRBV4-2 with TRBJ1-2; the D gene is possibly TRBD1 (6 bases). The sequencing used CD4+ T cells sorted from PBMCs, collected on the day of the first yellow fever vaccination. The CDR3: CASSQDLRGARAYGYTF. The CDR3 nucleotides are TGTGCCAGCAGCCAAGATCTTAGGGGGGCGCGGGCCTATGGCTACACCTTC.